What follows are 26 T cell receptor beta chains derived from one specimen sequenced in a study of shared clonotypes between healthy human individuals. Data came from immunoSEQ multiplex PCR; TCRdb stores just in-frame clones and leaves some out. The sample has 2 million or so clones; approximately 94% are singletons. The naive CD8 fraction comprised CD45RO-negative cells positively selected for CCR7 and excluded terminally differentiated effector memory CD45RA+ cells. Sample: naive CD8+ T cells sorted from blood. Receptor source: a man younger than 35 in good health.

CDR3 nucleotide sequence: TGTGCCAGCAGTTTCGGGGCGGCCATCTATGGCTACACCTTC. Protein: CASSFGAAIYGYTF. The genes are TRBV28 and TRBJ1-2; tentatively, D is TRBD1 (5 bases). Trimming shortened V by 3 bases and J by 4 bases, and 12 bases separated the two germline ends. Germline V gene data show CDR1 as MDHEN and CDR2 as SYDVKM. The CDR3 extends over 14 amino acids.

The rearrangement joins TRBV2 to TRBJ2-3; 8 positions match TRBD2. V lost 7 bases to trimming and J lost 4 bases; unmatched junction nucleotides: 10. The germline V gene encodes CDR1 SNHLY and CDR2 FYNNEI. The CDR3 contains 15 residues. CDR3 loop: CASTREGRLADTQYF. CDR3 nucleotide sequence: TGTGCCAGCACACGGGAGGGCCGATTGGCAGATACGCAGTATTTT.

In regard to this clone: The identical CDR3 is also encoded by other nucleotide sequences in the sample. The rearrangement uses TRBV5-1 and TRBJ2-1, with D hard to call. Germline CDR1 and CDR2: SGHRS and YFSETQ. The V end was cut by 4 bases, the J end by 3 bases, with 2 bases between. This CDR3 has 11 residues. The CDR3 loop is CASSLYNEQFF. As DNA, the CDR3 is TGCGCCAGCAGCCTCTACAATGAGCAGTTCTTC. The full variable domain, with the rest looked up from reference TRBV5-1 and TRBJ2-1, is KAGVTQTPRYLIKTRGQQVTLSCSPISGHRSVSWYQQTPGQGLQFLFEYFSETQRNKGNFPGRFSGRQFSNSRSEMNVSTLELGDSALYLCASSLYNEQFFGPGTRLTVL.

This clone occurred once. The rearrangement uses TRBV15 and TRBJ1-2; 9 nucleotides match TRBD1. The CDR3 runs 17 residues. V trimming: 1 base; J trimming: 4 bases; junction bases outside the gene matches: 10. CDR1 is LNHNV and CDR2 is YYDKDF in the germline V gene (reference sequence). The CDR3 reads CATSRVDRGKPTYGYTF. The CDR3 DNA reads as TGTGCCACCAGCAGAGTGGACAGGGGTAAACCAACCTATGGCTACACCTTC.

This chain links TRBV5-6 with TRBJ1-2; 7 nucleotides match TRBD1. This CDR3 is built from 15 residues. CDR1 is SGHDT, CDR2 YYEEEE, per germline. The V segment lost 0 bases and the J segment 0 bases; nucleotides outside the gene matches: 2. The CDR3 DNA is TGTGCCAGCAGCTTGGGAGGGACAGCTAACTATGGCTACACCTTC. Its protein product is CASSLGGTANYGYTF.

The chain recombines TRBV7-8 with TRBJ2-1; maybe TRBD1 (7 bases). V shed 6 bases and J shed 2 bases, with 17 bases lying between them. This CDR3 is 16 amino acids long. CDR1 SGHVS and CDR2 FQNEAQ come from the germline V gene. This chain's CDR3 is CASRSTGTPPYNEQFF. The CDR3 DNA reads TGTGCCAGCAGGTCGACAGGGACTCCTCCCTACAATGAGCAGTTCTTC.

V gene TRBV7-9 combines with J gene TRBJ2-1; no clear D gene. V was clipped by 2 bases and J by 3 bases, with 5 bases between them. The CDR3 totals 13 residues. Per germline, CDR1 SEHNR and CDR2 FQNEAQ (reference sequence). CDR3 DNA: TGTGCCAGCAGCTTAATAGACTACAATGAGCAGTTCTTC. Amino acids: CASSLIDYNEQFF.

The chain employs TRBV10-2 and TRBJ2-7; a weak D match, TRBD2 (6 bases). The CDR3 is 14 amino acids. Per germline, CDR1 WSHSY and CDR2 SAAADI. Trimming took off 10 bases at V and 3 bases at J, with 19 bases between the two ends. The CDR3: CATTGTLDYYEQYF. For the CDR3, the DNA is TGCGCCACCACCGGGACTCTGGACTACTACGAGCAGTACTTC.

The V and J genes are TRBV27 and TRBJ2-7; possibly TRBD2 for D (5 bases). V was trimmed by 4 bases and J by 7 bases, leaving 14 bases between them. Germline lookup yields CDR1 MNHEY and CDR2 SMNVEV (reference sequence). The CDR3 totals 13 residues. The CDR3 here is CASSSGGPGEQYF. The CDR3, as DNA: TGTGCCAGCAGTTCCGGCGGGCCGGGGGAGCAGTACTTC.

CDR3 sequence reads: CASSPFLGQFYGYTF. The CDR3 nucleotides read TGTGCCAGCAGTCCCTTTCTGGGACAGTTCTATGGCTACACCTTC. This chain uses TRBV6-5 with TRBJ1-2; 7 nucleotides align to TRBD1. Trimming cost V 5 bases and J 4 bases; bases outside gene matches: 10. The CDR3 is 15 residues long. CDR1 and CDR2 from the germline V gene are MNHEY and SVGAGI.

As concerns this clone: The sample has other DNA sequences that encode this CDR3 too. The V gene is TRBV29-1, the J gene TRBJ2-7; TRBD2 agrees at 7 bases. CDR3 length: 12 amino acids. In germline, CDR1 is SQVTM, CDR2 ANQGSEA. V lost 7 bases, J lost 2 bases, and 5 bases stayed unmatched. CDR3 nucleotides: TGCAGCGCTTTAGCGGGCCCCTACGAGCAGTACTTC. As protein: CSALAGPYEQYF.

V usage is TRBV4-2 and J usage is TRBJ2-7; 10 bases map to TRBD2. Germline V lookup: CDR1 LGHNA, CDR2 YNFKEQ. CDR3 size: 16 residues. The ends lost 1 base at V and 3 bases at J; junction bases unmatched: 6. The DNA of the CDR3 is TGTGCCAGCAGCCAAGCCGTAGCGGGGGGTAACTACGAGCAGTACTTC. This encodes CASSQAVAGGNYEQYF.

The chain couples TRBV28 to TRBJ2-5; 10 positions match TRBD2. J lost 2 bases, V lost 9 bases, and 18 bases had no gene match. From germline, CDR1 is MDHEN and CDR2 SYDVKM. This CDR3 contains 18 residues. The CDR3 is CASTPGASGSLTQETQYF. DNA of the CDR3: TGTGCCAGTACCCCAGGGGCTAGCGGGAGCCTCACTCAAGAGACCCAGTACTTC.

This chain joins TRBV9 and TRBJ1-2, with a possible D match to TRBD1 (6 bases). Germline CDR1 is SGDLS and CDR2 is YYNGEE. The CDR3 sequence is 14 residues long. V dropped 0 bases and J dropped 8 bases, with 14 bases sitting between them. Here the CDR3 reads CASSVGGADLGYTF. The CDR3, as DNA: TGTGCCAGCAGCGTAGGGGGGGCTGATCTCGGCTACACCTTC.

A note on this clone: The sample carries other DNA sequences with the same CDR3. The J gene is TRBJ2-1, the V gene TRBV30, with a weak D call TRBD2 (6 bases). CDR3 length: 12 residues. V shed 5 bases and J shed 6 bases, with 11 bases lying between them. In germline, CDR1 is GTSNPN, CDR2 SVGIG (reference sequence). The CDR3 loop reads CAWGRTGNEQFF. The CDR3 DNA reads TGTGCCTGGGGGAGGACCGGCAATGAGCAGTTCTTC.

In DNA, the CDR3 is TGTGCCAGCAGCTCGAAACAGGGGATCCAAGAGACCCAGTACTTC. Encoded protein: CASSSKQGIQETQYF. This chain joins TRBV7-9 and TRBJ2-5; 7 bases agree with TRBD1. The V gene's germline CDR1 is SEHNR and CDR2 FQNEAQ (reference sequence). J gave up 1 base and V 4 bases, and 6 bases lay outside the gene matches. This CDR3 has 15 amino acids.

The CDR3 DNA reads TGTGCCAGCAGCATTTGGGGACTACCCCTCGAGCAGTACTTC. Translating gives CASSIWGLPLEQYF. V and J are TRBV7-2 and TRBJ2-7; 7 nucleotides agree with TRBD2. Looked up from germline, CDR1 is SGHTA and CDR2 is FQGNSA. The junction had 10 bases not matched to a gene; V was cut back by 5 bases and J by 6 bases. There are 14 residues in the CDR3.

The gene calls are TRBV25-1 and TRBJ2-1, with no clear D. Trimming removed 3 bases at V and 7 bases at J, with 16 bases between. The CDR3 contains 15 residues. Germline V gives CDR1 MGHDK, CDR2 SYGVNS. The chain's CDR3 is CASSEWTLVGNEQFF. CDR3 coding DNA: TGTGCCAGCAGTGAGTGGACCCTTGTGGGTAATGAGCAGTTCTTC.

This chain joins TRBV2 and TRBJ2-3; 13 bases match TRBD2. The CDR3 totals 16 residues. Germline assignment: CDR1 SNHLY and CDR2 FYNNEI. After removal of 5 bases from V and 4 bases from J, the junction contained 6 bases not matched to a gene. The CDR3 nucleotides read TGTGCCAGCAGTACCAGGACTAGCGGGAGTGCAGATACGCAGTATTTT. Translating gives CASSTRTSGSADTQYF.

V usage is TRBV11-2 and J usage is TRBJ2-3; no definite D call. This CDR3 is 13 amino acids long. Trimming shortened V by 3 bases and J by 6 bases, and 10 bases separated the two germline ends. Looked up from germline, CDR1 is SGHAT and CDR2 is FQNNGV. CDR3 bases: TGTGCCAGCAGCTTTGGCTTCGGGGATACGCAGTATTTT. Protein: CASSFGFGDTQYF.

The V call is TRBV9, the J call TRBJ2-7; 8 bases agree with TRBD2. V lost 4 bases to trimming and J lost 3 bases; unmatched junction nucleotides: 6. Germline V lookup: CDR1 SGDLS, CDR2 YYNGEE. The length of the CDR3 is 14 residues. This CDR3 is CASSISGDGYEQYF. The CDR3 DNA reads as TGTGCCAGCAGCATTAGCGGGGATGGCTACGAGCAGTACTTC.

The chain joins TRBV7-9 to TRBJ2-3, with 9 bases that match TRBD2. V shed 3 bases, J shed 3 bases, and the junction held 10 bases outside the gene matches. Germline lookup yields CDR1 SEHNR and CDR2 FQNEAQ (reference sequence). CDR3 length: 17 residues. CDR3 residues: CASSFPRGGGETDTQYF. DNA of the CDR3: TGTGCCAGCAGCTTCCCACGCGGCGGGGGGGAGACAGATACGCAGTATTTT.

The CDR3 DNA sequence: TGTGCCAGCACCTGGGACAGCACAGATACGCAGTATTTT. As protein: CASTWDSTDTQYF. This chain uses TRBV6-5 with TRBJ2-3; D could derive from TRBD1 or TRBD2 (5 bases each). The CDR3 is 13 amino acids. V was shortened by 7 bases and J by 0 bases, with 8 bases between the two germline ends. Germline V gives CDR1 MNHEY, CDR2 SVGAGI.

V usage is TRBV4-1 and J usage is TRBJ2-7; no firm D call. CDR1 MGHRA and CDR2 YSYEKL come from the germline V gene. V lost 0 bases to trimming and J lost 1 base, with 10 bases between them. The CDR3 covers 15 residues. In nucleotides, the CDR3 is TGCGCCAGCAGCCAAGAGTGGGGTACGTCCTACGAGCAGTACTTC. Translating gives CASSQEWGTSYEQYF.

The V gene is TRBV4-1, the J gene TRBJ2-4; 7 bases are shared with TRBD1. The germline gives CDR1 MGHRA, CDR2 YSYEKL. The CDR3 consists of 17 residues. V dropped 0 bases and J dropped 7; count of bases not matched to a gene: 12. The DNA for the CDR3 is TGCGCCAGCAGCCAAGACGCACCGACAGGGTTGGCTAACATTCAGTACTTC. The encoded protein is CASSQDAPTGLANIQYF.

The V gene is TRBV10-3, the J gene TRBJ2-5; unclear D gene. Trimming pared 2 bases from V and 0 bases from J, leaving 4 bases between. Germline CDR1 ENHRY, CDR2 SYGVKD. This CDR3 is built from 13 residues. The CDR3 bases are TGTGCCATCAGTGAGACACACCAAGAGACCCAGTACTTC. It codes for CAISETHQETQYF.